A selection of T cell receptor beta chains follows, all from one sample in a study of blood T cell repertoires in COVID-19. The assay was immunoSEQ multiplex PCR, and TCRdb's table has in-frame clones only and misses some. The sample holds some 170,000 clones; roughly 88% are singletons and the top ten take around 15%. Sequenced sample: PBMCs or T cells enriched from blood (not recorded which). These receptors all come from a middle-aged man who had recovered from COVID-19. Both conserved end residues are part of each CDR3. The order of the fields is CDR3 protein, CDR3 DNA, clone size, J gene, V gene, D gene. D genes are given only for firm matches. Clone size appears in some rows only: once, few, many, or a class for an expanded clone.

CASSFTGDLYNEQFF	TGTGCCAGCAGCTTTACAGGGGACCTATACAATGAGCAGTTCTTC	NA	TRBJ2-1	TRBV11-2	TRBD1
CASSDLTAYAREKLFF	TGTGCCAGCAGTGATCTCACAGCATATGCCCGGGAAAAACTGTTTTTT	once	TRBJ1-4	TRBV25-1	NA
CASSQDRTDDQETQYF	TGTGCCAGCAGCCAAGATCGGACAGACGACCAAGAGACCCAGTACTTC	NA	TRBJ2-5	TRBV3-1/TRBV3-2	NA
CASSQLAGGGYNEQFF	TGTGCCAGCAGCCAATTGGCGGGGGGCGGATACAATGAGCAGTTCTTC	NA	TRBJ2-1	TRBV4-2	TRBD2
CASSEPIAVAKNIQYF	TGTGCCAGCAGTGAACCAATAGCGGTAGCCAAAAACATTCAGTACTTC	NA	TRBJ2-4	TRBV6-1	NA
CASSSQTGSGNTIYF	TGTGCCAGCAGCTCCCAGACAGGGTCTGGAAACACCATATATTTT	NA	TRBJ1-3	TRBV11-3	TRBD1
CASSYRTGAREKLFF	TGTGCCAGCAGTTACCGGACAGGGGCGCGTGAAAAACTGTTTTTT	NA	TRBJ1-4	TRBV2	TRBD1
CASSVSGTGNNYGYTF	TGTGCCAGCAGCGTATCTGGGACAGGGAACAACTATGGCTACACCTTC	NA	TRBJ1-2	TRBV9	TRBD1
CASSLTEGEKLFF	TGTGCCAGCAGTTTGACGGAGGGTGAAAAACTGTTTTTT	few	TRBJ1-4	TRBV12-3/TRBV12-4	NA
CASSIGQTQHF	TGTGCCAGTAGTATTGGGCAAACCCAGCATTTT	NA	TRBJ1-5	TRBV19	NA
CASSLDQRGTQYF	TGCGCCAGCAGCTTGGACCAGCGGGGGACCCAGTACTTC	NA	TRBJ2-5	TRBV5-1	TRBD2
CASSLASGQTNYGYTF	TGTGCCAGCAGCTTGGCCTCGGGACAAACGAACTATGGCTACACCTTC	NA	TRBJ1-2	TRBV7-2	NA
CASSPPANEQFF	TGTGCCAGCTCCCCCCCAGCGAATGAGCAGTTCTTC	NA	TRBJ2-1	TRBV18	NA
CASSPRRTENYGYTF	TGTGCCAGCAGCCCCCGCAGGACAGAGAACTATGGCTACACCTTC	NA	TRBJ1-2	TRBV13	NA
CASSSVVGVGQGYYGGYTF	TGTGCCAGCAGTTCAGTTGTTGGGGTCGGACAGGGATATTATGGTGGCTACACCTTC	NA	TRBJ1-2	TRBV28	TRBD1
CASSLKTGRDYNSPLHF	TGTGCCAGCAGCCTAAAGACAGGCCGGGACTATAATTCACCCCTCCACTTT	NA	TRBJ1-6	TRBV5-6	NA
CASSKTVNTEAFF	TGTGCCAGCTCTAAGACAGTGAACACTGAAGCTTTCTTT	NA	TRBJ1-1	TRBV3-1/TRBV3-2	NA
CASSLQGIMNTEAFF	TGTGCCAGCAGCTTACAGGGCATCATGAACACTGAAGCTTTCTTT	NA	TRBJ1-1	TRBV7-9	NA
CASRFPGNSETQYF	TGTGCCAGCAGGTTCCCAGGGAATTCAGAGACCCAGTACTTC	NA	TRBJ2-5	TRBV25-1	NA
CASSPTGTGATEAFF	TGTGCCAGCAGTCCTACCGGGACAGGTGCCACTGAAGCTTTCTTT	NA	TRBJ1-1	TRBV28	TRBD1
CASRGQGHPLYGYTF	TGCGCCAGCAGAGGACAGGGCCACCCTCTCTATGGCTACACCTTC	NA	TRBJ1-2	TRBV5-1	TRBD1
CASSQRTVTVNYGYTF	TGTGCCAGCAGCCAACGAACCGTGACAGTTAACTATGGCTACACCTTC	NA	TRBJ1-2	TRBV3-1/TRBV3-2	NA
CASSIDLGNTIYF	TGTGCCAGTAGTATAGATCTCGGAAACACCATATATTTT	NA	TRBJ1-3	TRBV19	NA
CASRDRGIESGHEQYF	TGTGCCAGTCGGGACAGGGGAATTGAGTCAGGGCACGAGCAGTACTTC	NA	TRBJ2-7	TRBV19	TRBD1
CASSPPRAEAFF	TGTGCCAGCAGCCCCCCGCGGGCTGAAGCTTTCTTT	NA	TRBJ1-1	TRBV11-2	NA
CASSRGNGGAYNEQFF	TGTGCCAGCAGCCGTGGCAACGGGGGGGCCTACAATGAGCAGTTCTTC	NA	TRBJ2-1	TRBV3-1/TRBV3-2	TRBD2
CASSSGTGSEPQHF	TGTGCCAGCAGTTCCGGGACAGGGAGCGAGCCCCAGCATTTT	NA	TRBJ1-5	TRBV28	TRBD1
CASRPDRGLGFSYEQYF	TGTGCCAGCAGACCTGACAGGGGGCTGGGGTTCTCCTACGAGCAGTACTTC	once	TRBJ2-7	TRBV5-5	TRBD1
CASSLQGTYEQYF	TGTGCCAGCAGTCTCCAGGGGACATACGAGCAGTACTTC	NA	TRBJ2-7	TRBV25-1	NA
CASRAGYFEAFF	TGTGCCAGCAGGGCAGGGTACTTTGAAGCTTTCTTT	once	TRBJ1-1	TRBV2	NA
CASSQGAFRDSPLHF	TGTGCCAGCTCCCAGGGCGCGTTTCGGGATTCACCCCTCCACTTT	NA	TRBJ1-6	TRBV18	NA
CASSSRTGRGNTIYF	TGTGCCAGCAGCTCTCGGACAGGGCGAGGTAACACCATATATTTT	NA	TRBJ1-3	TRBV7-2	TRBD1
CASRPDSSNQPQHF	TGTGCCAGCAGACCTGACAGTAGCAATCAGCCCCAGCATTTT	once	TRBJ1-5	TRBV6-5	NA
CSASYAGGYNEQFF	TGCAGTGCTAGTTACGCAGGGGGTTACAATGAGCAGTTCTTC	NA	TRBJ2-1	TRBV20-1	TRBD1
CASSAGQFYGYTF	TGTGCCAGCAGTGCGGGACAGTTCTATGGCTACACCTTC	NA	TRBJ1-2	TRBV2	TRBD1
CATSDSPDRFNRGSYNSPLHF	TGTGCCACCAGTGATAGTCCGGACAGATTCAATCGAGGCTCCTATAATTCACCCCTCCACTTT	NA	TRBJ1-6	TRBV24-1	NA
CASSPEFRTGRREKLFF	TGTGCCAGCAGTCCCGAATTTAGGACAGGGCGTCGTGAAAAACTGTTTTTT	NA	TRBJ1-4	TRBV27	TRBD1
CASSRDPGQIVNTEAFF	TGCGCCAGCAGCCGCGATCCCGGACAGATCGTGAACACTGAAGCTTTCTTT	few	TRBJ1-1	TRBV4-1	NA
CASSPGADRGGANVLTF	TGCGCCAGCAGCCCCGGGGCGGACAGGGGTGGGGCCAACGTCCTGACTTTC	once	TRBJ2-6	TRBV4-1	TRBD1
CASSPTGGEYNEQFF	TGTGCCAGCTCACCAACGGGGGGGGAATACAATGAGCAGTTCTTC	NA	TRBJ2-1	TRBV18	TRBD2
CASRLTSGGIGHTDTQYF	TGCGCCAGCAGATTGACTAGCGGGGGGATCGGACACACAGATACGCAGTATTTT	NA	TRBJ2-3	TRBV4-1	TRBD2
CASSFSQGGYEQYF	TGTGCCAGCAGCTTTTCACAGGGCGGGTACGAGCAGTACTTC	NA	TRBJ2-7	TRBV7-9	NA
CASSLQPDRVQNGYTF	TGTGCCAGCAGCCTCCAGCCCGACAGGGTCCAAAATGGCTACACCTTC	NA	TRBJ1-2	TRBV5-5	TRBD1
CASRLVSVSYGYTF	TGTGCCAGCAGACTCGTCAGCGTGTCCTATGGCTACACCTTC	NA	TRBJ1-2	TRBV6-5	NA
CASTTGVDEQYF	TGTGCCAGCACGACAGGGGTAGACGAGCAGTACTTC	once	TRBJ2-7	TRBV12-3/TRBV12-4	TRBD1
CASSLVGTRNTGELFF	TGTGCCAGCAGCTTAGTAGGGACAAGGAACACCGGGGAGCTGTTTTTT	NA	TRBJ2-2	TRBV11-2	NA
CSVVNGGSLHF	TGCAGCGTTGTAAACGGGGGGTCCCTCCACTTT	NA	TRBJ1-6	TRBV29-1	NA
CASSLGTGGEPSFYEQYF	TGTGCCAGCAGCTTGGGCACCGGGGGGGAACCGAGCTTCTACGAGCAGTACTTC	once	TRBJ2-7	TRBV5-4	TRBD2
CASRKGAVNEQFF	TGTGCCAGCAGGAAGGGGGCGGTCAATGAGCAGTTCTTC	once	TRBJ2-1	TRBV2	TRBD1
CASSPLGLGTGADTQYF	TGTGCCAGCAGCCCCCTCGGGCTGGGTACAGGGGCAGATACGCAGTATTTT	NA	TRBJ2-3	TRBV13	TRBD1
CASSPLGTGDNEKLFF	TGTGCCAGCTCACCCCTGGGGACAGGGGATAATGAAAAACTGTTTTTT	NA	TRBJ1-4	TRBV18	TRBD1